The present TCR beta chain was sequenced within a study of blood T cell repertoires in COVID-19. TCRdb's copy holds only in-frame clones and misses some; the assay was immunoSEQ multiplex PCR. The table records a few hundred thousand clones, roughly 90% of them present only once. The participants were between roughly 18 and 100 years old and came from some 23 US areas. What was sequenced was PBMCs or T cells enriched from blood (not recorded which). The clonotype originates from a woman aged 25 to 39 who had recovered from COVID-19.

The CDR3 loop reads CASKERESFYGYTF. Written as DNA, the CDR3 is TGTGCCAGCAAAGAACGGGAGTCCTTCTATGGCTACACCTTC. The chain links TRBV2 to TRBJ1-2; D remains ambiguous. The ends were cut back, 7 bases at V and 4 bases at J, with 16 bases in the middle. The CDR3 sequence is 14 residues long. Germline V CDR1 and CDR2: SNHLY, FYNNEI.